A selection of T cell receptor beta chains follows, all from one sample in a study of blood T cell repertoires in COVID-19. Data came from immunoSEQ multiplex PCR; TCRdb stores just in-frame clones and leaves some out. The sample records some 200,000 clones, 82% being singletons. The sequenced sample was PBMCs or T cells enriched from blood (not recorded which). The receptors here all came from a woman in her fifties or sixties with acute COVID-19. The CDR3 runs from the conserved cysteine through the conserved F or W. D genes are given only for firm matches. Size is omitted from some rows. Given values are once, few, many or a class for expanded clones.

>TRBV7-9|TRBJ2-2|-|-
CASSPGELFF
TGTGCCAGCAGCCCGGGGGAGCTGTTTTTT
>TRBV23-1|TRBJ2-5|-|-
CASSQSTDQETQYF
TGCGCCAGCAGTCAATCTACAGACCAAGAGACCCAGTACTTC
>TRBV3-1/TRBV3-2|TRBJ2-3|-|TRBD2
CASSQTSGGPTDTQYF
TGTGCCAGCAGCCAGACTAGCGGGGGGCCCACAGATACGCAGTATTTT
>TRBV10-1|TRBJ1-2|-|-
CASNLKEGNYGYTF
TGCGCCAGCAACCTCAAGGAGGGAAACTATGGCTACACCTTC
>TRBV6-1|TRBJ2-5|-|TRBD2
CASSVGAGRPQETQYF
TGTGCCAGCAGTGTAGGAGCCGGGAGGCCTCAAGAGACCCAGTACTTC
>TRBV7-9|TRBJ2-3|-|TRBD1
CASSPSPGTGASTDTQYF
TGTGCCAGCAGCCCCTCTCCCGGGACAGGGGCTAGCACAGATACGCAGTATTTT
>TRBV5-1|TRBJ2-2|-|TRBD2
CASSLDPSGWTNTGELFF
TGCGCCAGCAGCTTGGACCCTAGCGGGTGGACGAACACCGGGGAGCTGTTTTTT
>TRBV3-1/TRBV3-2|TRBJ2-3|-|TRBD2
CASSHLTSGARDTQYF
TGTGCCAGCAGCCACTTGACTAGCGGAGCACGAGATACGCAGTATTTT
>TRBV5-1|TRBJ2-1|-|TRBD2
CASSSLEGGAYNEQFF
TGCGCCAGCAGCTCCCTGGAGGGAGGGGCGTACAATGAGCAGTTCTTC
>TRBV7-9|TRBJ1-6|-|-
CASSATAPAGSPLHF
TGTGCCAGCAGCGCAACAGCCCCGGCAGGTTCACCCCTCCACTTT
>TRBV3-1/TRBV3-2|TRBJ1-1|few|-
CASSQVRRRGNTEAFF
TGTGCCAGCAGCCAAGTCCGTCGCAGGGGGAACACTGAAGCTTTCTTT
>TRBV20-1|TRBJ1-5|-|-
CSASPRVKDQPQHF
TGCAGTGCTAGTCCCAGGGTGAAGGATCAGCCCCAGCATTTT
>TRBV10-2|TRBJ2-1|-|TRBD2
CATRTSGGHNEQFF
TGCGCCACCAGGACTAGCGGGGGCCACAATGAGCAGTTCTTC
>TRBV19|TRBJ2-3|-|-
CASSISAGETRDTQYF
TGTGCCAGTAGTATCTCGGCAGGGGAGACGAGAGATACGCAGTATTTT
>TRBV18|TRBJ1-1|-|-
CASSPQEHGMNTEAFF
TGTGCCAGCTCCCCACAGGAGCACGGAATGAACACTGAAGCTTTCTTT
>TRBV7-2|TRBJ1-2|-|-
CASSLNGAPFTF
TGTGCCAGCAGCTTAAATGGGGCGCCCTTCACCTTC
>TRBV28|TRBJ1-1|once|-
CASIRLGTEAFF
TGTGCCAGCATACGACTTGGCACTGAAGCTTTCTTT
>TRBV25-1|TRBJ1-4|-|TRBD1
CASSAPGTGGEKLFF
TGTGCCAGCAGTGCTCCCGGGACAGGCGGAGAAAAACTGTTTTTT
>TRBV23-1|TRBJ2-1|-|-
CASSFHRAQRVDEQFF
TGCGCCAGCAGTTTCCACCGGGCCCAGCGGGTAGATGAGCAGTTCTTC
>TRBV4-3|TRBJ2-4|-|-
CASSPNGAKNIQYF
TGCGCCAGCAGCCCTAACGGGGCCAAAAACATTCAGTACTTC
>TRBV7-2|TRBJ1-5|-|TRBD1
CASSLGLGQGNQPQHF
TGTGCCAGCAGCTTAGGTCTGGGACAGGGAAATCAGCCCCAGCATTTT
>TRBV7-2|TRBJ1-5|once|TRBD1
CASSFGQGAQPQHF
TGTGCCAGCAGCTTTGGACAGGGGGCTCAGCCCCAGCATTTT
>TRBV7-2|TRBJ1-4|-|-
CASSLSRGAEKLFF
TGTGCCAGCAGCTTATCCCGGGGGGCTGAAAAACTGTTTTTT
>TRBV4-1|TRBJ2-2|-|-
CASSRQQEGGELFF
TGCGCCAGCAGCCGCCAACAGGAAGGCGGGGAGCTGTTTTTT
>TRBV7-2|TRBJ1-5|-|-
CASSLGGVVSNQPQHF
TGTGCCAGCAGCTTAGGGGGGGTGGTTAGCAATCAGCCCCAGCATTTT
>TRBV18|TRBJ2-2|-|-
CASSGQAFSDTGELFF
TGTGCCAGCTCGGGGCAGGCCTTTTCGGACACCGGGGAGCTGTTTTTT
>TRBV11-3|TRBJ2-5|-|-
CASSSPRGQETQYF
TGTGCCAGCAGCTCCCCCCGGGGGCAAGAGACCCAGTACTTC
>TRBV23-1|TRBJ1-5|-|TRBD1
CASSQGWGQGAQPQHF
TGCGCCAGCAGTCAAGGTTGGGGACAGGGGGCACAGCCCCAGCATTTT
>TRBV11-3|TRBJ2-1|-|-
CASSLGTAPSGEQFF
TGTGCCAGCAGCTTAGGTACGGCCCCCTCGGGGGAGCAGTTCTTC
>TRBV28|TRBJ2-5|-|TRBD2
CAGGGLAGQETQYF
TGTGCTGGGGGAGGACTAGCAGGCCAAGAGACCCAGTACTTC
>TRBV6-2/TRBV6-3|TRBJ2-3|-|-
CASSRRDLGDTQYF
TGTGCCAGCAGCCGCCGGGACTTGGGAGATACGCAGTATTTT
>TRBV5-1|TRBJ1-1|-|-
CASSQGRIMNTEAFF
TGCGCCAGCAGCCAAGGGAGGATCATGAACACTGAAGCTTTCTTT
>TRBV24-1|TRBJ1-5|once|-
CATSEGTSFNQPQHF
TGTGCCACCAGTGAAGGGACATCTTTCAATCAGCCCCAGCATTTT
>TRBV19|TRBJ2-4|once|-
CASSSDGQSPKNIQYF
TGTGCCAGTAGTAGCGACGGACAGTCCCCCAAAAACATTCAGTACTTC
>TRBV19|TRBJ1-2|-|TRBD1
CASSISGTGGAGYTF
TGTGCCAGTAGTATATCCGGGACAGGGGGCGCGGGCTACACCTTC
>TRBV10-3|TRBJ1-4|-|TRBD1
CAISESGGPEKLFF
TGTGCCATCAGTGAATCAGGGGGCCCTGAAAAACTGTTTTTT
>TRBV25-1|TRBJ2-1|-|-
CASSSQGFYNEQFF
TGTGCCAGCAGTAGTCAGGGATTCTACAATGAGCAGTTCTTC
>TRBV4-2|TRBJ1-5|-|-
CASSQETLVGTLTHQPQHF
TGTGCCAGCAGCCAAGAAACTCTTGTTGGGACTTTAACCCATCAGCCCCAGCATTTT
>TRBV4-1|TRBJ2-2|-|-
CASSPANTGELFF
TGCGCCAGCAGCCCCGCGAACACCGGGGAGCTGTTTTTT
>TRBV9|TRBJ1-5|-|-
CASSSGINQPQHF
TGTGCCAGCTCGTCGGGGATCAATCAGCCCCAGCATTTT
>TRBV5-6|TRBJ1-2|-|-
CASSPKVRNYGYTF
TGTGCCAGCAGCCCTAAGGTGCGGAACTATGGCTACACCTTC
>TRBV2|TRBJ1-3|-|TRBD1
CASTMDRRDTIYF
TGTGCCAGCACCATGGACAGGAGAGACACCATATATTTT
>TRBV5-6|TRBJ1-2|-|TRBD1
CASSLTPLQGALRGYTF
TGTGCCAGCAGCTTGACCCCCCTACAGGGGGCGCTTCGTGGCTACACCTTC
>TRBV7-8|TRBJ1-1|-|TRBD1
CASSLGTANTEAFF
TGTGCCAGCAGCCTAGGGACAGCGAACACTGAAGCTTTCTTT
>TRBV27|TRBJ2-1|-|TRBD2
CASSKGLAGVYNEQFF
TGTGCCAGCAGTAAAGGACTAGCGGGGGTGTACAATGAGCAGTTCTTC
>TRBV6-5|TRBJ2-6|-|-
CASSDRPSGANVLTF
TGTGCCAGCAGCGACAGGCCCTCTGGGGCCAACGTCCTGACTTTC
>TRBV6-5|TRBJ1-2|-|TRBD1
CASSYRGGYTF
TGTGCCAGCAGCTACAGGGGTGGCTACACCTTC
>TRBV19|TRBJ1-2|-|TRBD1
CASSTGQGAVYGYTF
TGTGCCAGTAGTACTGGACAGGGGGCAGTATATGGCTACACCTTC
>TRBV9|TRBJ1-6|few|-
CASSAGDSPLHF
TGTGCCAGCAGCGCGGGAGATTCACCCCTCCACTTT
>TRBV28|TRBJ1-1|-|-
CASSLGGARNTEAFF
TGTGCCAGCAGTTTGGGAGGGGCGCGGAACACTGAAGCTTTCTTT
>TRBV10-1|TRBJ2-1|-|TRBD2
CASRSGGTRNEQFF
TGCGCCAGCAGGAGCGGGGGCACTCGCAATGAGCAGTTCTTC
>TRBV7-7|TRBJ2-5|once|-
CASSQGFRGRLPLETQYF
TGTGCCAGCAGCCAGGGATTCAGGGGCCGACTTCCTTTAGAGACCCAGTACTTC
>TRBV7-9|TRBJ1-5|-|-
CASSSITRYGPQHF
TGTGCCAGCAGCTCGATTACGCGATATGGGCCCCAGCATTTT
>TRBV4-3|TRBJ2-2|-|-
CASSQDQGHGELFF
TGCGCCAGCAGCCAAGACCAGGGGCACGGGGAGCTGTTTTTT